These 20 T cell receptor beta chains were sequenced from one sample in a study of post-analysis software for immune sequencing data. General study points: When patients were compared with controls, a handful of TRBV segments were more frequent, TRBV5-6, TRBV5-1 and TRBV20-1 among them.

Their antigens are not known. Unique molecular identifiers were built into the TCR beta cDNA libraries. Using its own MiXCR run on the PCR reads, TCRdb lists one record per CDR3 protein. The repertoire holds fewer than 700,000 distinct CDR3 sequences, with about 44% as singletons. Sequencing was performed on blood. Source of these receptors: a girl aged 5-17 years with multiple sclerosis.

The chain links TRBV6-6 to TRBJ2-1, with unresolved D. The CDR3 runs to 12 residues. Germline assignment: CDR1 MNHNY and CDR2 SVGAGI (reference sequence). V was pared by 2 bases and J by 7 bases, with 6 bases between. This chain's CDR3 is CASSYGPNEQFF. The CDR3 nucleotides are TGTGCCAGCAGTTACGGGCCAAATGAGCAGTTCTTC.

The V call is TRBV29-1, the J call TRBJ1-4; no reliable D call. V was clipped by 3 bases and J by 2 bases, with 1 base between them. This CDR3 region has 11 residues. Per the germline V gene, CDR1 is SQVTM and CDR2 is ANQGSEA. CDR3 in DNA: TGCAGCGTTGAGACTAATGAAAAACTGTTTTTT. It translates to CSVETNEKLFF.

The V gene is TRBV29-1, the J gene TRBJ2-7, with D unclear. The CDR3 extends over 11 amino acids. CDR1 and CDR2 from the germline V gene are SQVTM and ANQGSEA. The V and J ends lost 4 bases and 6 bases respectively, with 10 bases between them. The CDR3 is CSVGRTTEQYF. The CDR3 region has the DNA TGCAGCGTTGGGAGAACAACCGAGCAGTACTTC.

This clonotype was detected a few times. The junction and the germline gene differ at one end; a read error may be behind it. V and J are TRBV5-5 and TRBJ2-5; 9 bases fit TRBD1. This CDR3 spans 12 amino acids. Germline CDR1 SGHKS, CDR2 YYEKEE (reference sequence). In DNA, the CDR3 is TGCGCCAGCAGCCCGACAGGGGGAAACCAGTACTTC. Translation: CASSPTGGNQYF.

J is TRBJ2-7 and V is TRBV2; perhaps TRBD1 as D (5 bases). The CDR3 sequence is 15 residues long. Germline values: CDR1 SNHLY, CDR2 FYNNEI. Trimming stripped 5 bases from V and 2 bases from J, with 16 bases between. The CDR3 DNA reads as TGTGCCAGCAGTTCAGGCACAGGAGCCGCCTACGAGCAGTACTTC. Protein: CASSSGTGAAYEQYF.

This clonotype was seen a handful of times. The chain carries TRBV24-1 and TRBJ2-1; 9 bases are shared with TRBD1. This CDR3 has 17 residues. CDR1 is KGHDR and CDR2 is SFDVKD in the germline V gene. J lost 4 bases, V lost 3 bases, and 9 bases had no gene match. CDR3 sequence: CATSDIQPGQGYNEQFF. The CDR3 region has the DNA TGTGCCACCAGTGATATCCAACCGGGACAGGGATACAATGAGCAGTTCTTC.

The rearrangement joins TRBV7-9 to TRBJ1-2; tentative D call: TRBD1 (6 bases). Germline CDR1 and CDR2: SEHNR and FQNEAQ (reference sequence). The CDR3 covers 14 residues. V lost 5 bases and J lost 6, with 16 bases in between. The CDR3 nucleotides are TGTGCCAGCAGCCTTAGCCAGGGGCGGGATGGCTACACCTTC. It yields the protein CASSLSQGRDGYTF.

This clonotype is a singleton in its sample. Germline is not matched at one junction end, which may reflect a read error. V usage is TRBV6-5 and J usage is TRBJ2-3; maybe TRBD1 (6 bases). Germline values: CDR1 MNHEY, CDR2 SVGAGI. This CDR3 is 15 amino acids long. CDR3 in DNA: TGTGCCAGCAGTTACGACCTGACAGGCACAGATATGCAGTATTTT. Its translation is CASSYDLTGTDMQYF.

This chain links TRBV11-2 with TRBJ2-1; the match to TRBD2 covers 9 bases. CDR3 length equals 13 residues. Germline trimming cut 7 bases from V and 9 bases from J; bases unmatched to any gene: 7. CDR1 is SGHAT, CDR2 FQNNGV, per germline. The CDR3 DNA reads TGTGCCAGCAAGCGGGGGGTCTTGAGTGAGCAGTTCTTC. Amino acid sequence: CASKRGVLSEQFF.

This clonotype was seen more than once but under ten times. This sequence joins TRBV6-2 or TRBV6-3 and TRBJ2-3; either TRBD1 or TRBD2 may supply D (5 bases each). Trimming stripped 2 bases from V and 2 bases from J, with 20 bases between. Germline assignment: CDR1 MNHEY and CDR2 SVGEGT. The CDR3 loop spans 18 amino acids. CDR3 residues: CASSYAWAGADLTDTQYF. CDR3 DNA: TGTGCCAGCAGTTACGCGTGGGCCGGGGCCGACCTCACAGATACGCAGTATTTT.

V usage is TRBV12-3 or TRBV12-4 and J usage is TRBJ1-2, with a tentative D call TRBD1 (6 bases). The CDR3 covers 14 residues. The V end lost 1 base, the J end lost 6 bases, and 12 bases lay between the germline ends. The CDR3 loop reads CASSLEGTTNGYTF. Here the CDR3 DNA reads TGTGCCAGCAGTTTAGAAGGGACAACAAATGGCTACACCTTC.

This clonotype has just a few counts. The rearrangement links TRBV20-1 to TRBJ2-3; 10 nucleotides match TRBD2. The CDR3 spans 15 residues. Trimming took 6 bases from V and 2 from J; bases not matched to a gene: 8. The germline gives CDR1 DFQATT, CDR2 SNEGSKA (reference sequence). The chain's CDR3 is CSAPGLAANTDTQYF. CDR3 DNA sequence: TGCAGTGCCCCTGGACTAGCGGCCAACACAGATACGCAGTATTTT.

This clonotype was counted only a few times. The V and J genes are TRBV7-2 and TRBJ2-7; 8 bases agree with TRBD2. Germline CDR1 is SGHTA and CDR2 is FQGNSA. Unmatched junction bases numbered 16, after V lost 2 bases and J lost 10 bases. This CDR3 is 16 amino acids long. The CDR3 DNA follows: TGTGCCAGCAGCTTACAAGTAGGGGAAGCGGGGGTTTTTCAGTACTTC. Its protein is CASSLQVGEAGVFQYF.

The rearrangement links TRBV29-1 to TRBJ2-5; no reliable D call. Between the trimmed V and J ends, which lost 6 bases and 0 bases, there was a span of 11 bases. CDR1 is SQVTM, CDR2 ANQGSEA, per germline. The CDR3 runs to 13 residues. CDR3 region: CSVAPLYQETQYF. The CDR3 coding sequence is TGCAGCGTAGCTCCCTTGTACCAAGAGACCCAGTACTTC.

This sequence joins TRBV5-1 and TRBJ2-3; either TRBD1 or TRBD2 may supply D (6 bases each). This CDR3 is 16 amino acids long. V was pared by 2 bases and J by 4 bases, with 17 bases between. Germline CDR1 is SGHRS and CDR2 is YFSETQ. This CDR3 is CASSFTGTYAADTQYF. CDR3 DNA sequence: TGCGCCAGCAGCTTCACAGGGACTTATGCCGCAGATACGCAGTATTTT.

Only a few counts were recorded for this clonotype. V and J are TRBV27 and TRBJ2-5; 8 bases are shared with TRBD1. The J call may be mistaken, given a closer DNA end match to TRBJ2-7. The CDR3 is made up of 16 amino acids. In germline, CDR1 is MNHEY, CDR2 SMNVEV (reference sequence). The CDR3 spells CASSLTPGGAPLEQYF. The CDR3 DNA reads as TGTGCCAGCAGTTTGACCCCAGGGGGCGCCCCGCTCGAGCAGTACTTC.

This clonotype occurred a few times. V is TRBV7-3 and J is TRBJ2-3; D tentatively reads TRBD1 or TRBD2 (7 bases each). Looked up from germline, CDR1 is SGHTA and CDR2 is FQGTGA. This CDR3 region has 16 residues. The germline V and J ends were trimmed by 5 bases and 2 bases, with 17 bases remaining between them. In DNA form, the CDR3 reads TGTGCCAGCAGCACAGGGGAGACTAGCCCCACAGATACGCAGTATTTT. It encodes CASSTGETSPTDTQYF.

This clonotype was detected only a few times. The rearrangement links TRBV12-3 or TRBV12-4 to TRBJ1-2; D gene unclear. Trimming pared 6 bases from V and 6 bases from J, leaving 11 bases between. The CDR3 runs 12 residues. CDR3: CASSLGWHGYTF. CDR3 DNA: TGTGCCAGCAGCCTCGGGTGGCATGGCTACACCTTC.

This chain connects TRBV20-1 to TRBJ2-1, with 12 bases identical to TRBD2. From germline, CDR1 is DFQATT and CDR2 SNEGSKA (reference sequence). The CDR3 contains 15 residues. V lost 6 bases, J lost 4 bases, and 7 bases stayed unmatched. CDR3 protein: CSAGGLAGPYNEQFF. The CDR3 DNA reads TGCAGTGCCGGAGGACTAGCGGGGCCTTACAATGAGCAGTTCTTC.

The V call is TRBV5-5, the J call TRBJ1-2; TRBD1 agrees at 7 bases. The trim removed 4 bases at V and 8 bases at J, leaving 11 bases unmatched. Looked up from germline, CDR1 is SGHKS and CDR2 is YYEKEE (reference sequence). This CDR3 comprises 14 residues. The CDR3 nucleotides are TGTGCCAGCAGCCTGCACAGGGGATTCATGGGCTACACCTTC. This sequence encodes CASSLHRGFMGYTF.